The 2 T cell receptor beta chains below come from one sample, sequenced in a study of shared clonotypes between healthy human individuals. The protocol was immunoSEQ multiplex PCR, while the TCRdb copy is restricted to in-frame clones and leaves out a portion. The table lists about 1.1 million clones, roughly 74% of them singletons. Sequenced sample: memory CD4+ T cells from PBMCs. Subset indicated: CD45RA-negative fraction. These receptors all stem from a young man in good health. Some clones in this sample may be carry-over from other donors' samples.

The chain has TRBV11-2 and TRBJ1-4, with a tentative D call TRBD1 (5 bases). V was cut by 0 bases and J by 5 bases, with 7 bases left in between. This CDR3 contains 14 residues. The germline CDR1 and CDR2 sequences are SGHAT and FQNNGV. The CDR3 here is CASSLDGGNEKLFF. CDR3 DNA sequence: TGTGCCAGCAGCTTAGATGGGGGAAATGAAAAACTGTTTTTT.

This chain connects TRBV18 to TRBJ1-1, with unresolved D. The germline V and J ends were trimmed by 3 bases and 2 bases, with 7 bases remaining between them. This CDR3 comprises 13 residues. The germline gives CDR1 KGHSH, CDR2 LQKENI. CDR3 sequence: CASSPIINTEAFF. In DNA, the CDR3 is TGTGCCAGCTCACCCATAATCAACACTGAAGCTTTCTTT.